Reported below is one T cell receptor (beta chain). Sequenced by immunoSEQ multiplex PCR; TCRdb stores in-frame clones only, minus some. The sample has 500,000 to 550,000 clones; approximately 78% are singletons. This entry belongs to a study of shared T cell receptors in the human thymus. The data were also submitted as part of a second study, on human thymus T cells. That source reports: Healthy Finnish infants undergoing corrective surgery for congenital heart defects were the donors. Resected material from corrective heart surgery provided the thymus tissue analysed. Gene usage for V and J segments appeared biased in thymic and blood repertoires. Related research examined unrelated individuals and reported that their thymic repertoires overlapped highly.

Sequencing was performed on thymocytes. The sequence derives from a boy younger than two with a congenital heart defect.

The CDR3 region is CASSQGLAGGPADTQYF. The CDR3 DNA is TGCGCCAGCAGCCAAGGACTAGCGGGAGGGCCGGCAGATACGCAGTATTTT. The chain couples TRBV4-1 to TRBJ2-3; 14 bases are a match to TRBD2. The CDR3 spans 17 residues. Germline V gives CDR1 MGHRA, CDR2 YSYEKL. Trimming took 1 base from V and 4 from J; bases not matched to a gene: 4.